This T cell receptor (beta chain) came from a study of T-cell memory formation after mild COVID-19. For the study at large: The TCR clusters were mostly specific to one donor. General observations from the study: Mainly CM and EM harbored the contracting CD4+ clones; mainly EMRA harbored the CD8+ ones. Cross-reactive memory appears to have joined, as suggested by some responding clones showing up in pre-infection memory. The second-wave clones peaking on day 37 were not confirmed as SARS-CoV-2-specific.

TCRdb redid the calling of the 5' RACE reads with MiXCR, one entry per CDR3 protein. The sample holds about 210,000 distinct CDR3 sequences, roughly a tenth seen once. Trimming cost V 0 bases and J 4 bases, with 9 bases left between them. CDR3 length: 14 amino acids. CDR1 and CDR2 (germline): MNHEY, SVGEGT. This clonotype was observed a few times. Its cognate antigen is unknown. Sequenced input: PBMCs or a T cell subset sorted from them (not recorded which). J is TRBJ1-2 and V is TRBV6-2 or TRBV6-3; D not certain. This clonotype was obtained from a young man who had mild COVID-19 (a few samples of this study predate the infection). Cell type and time point are not known. The CDR3 DNA reads as TGTGCCAGCAGTTACTCTGGCCGTTCCTATGGCTACACCTTC. It translates to CASSYSGRSYGYTF.